This T cell receptor (beta chain) was sequenced in a study of human T cells and chemical hapten exposure. As for the study in general: Diphenylcyclopropenone was applied weekly to patients' scalps across the roughly 25-week study.

Time point meaning: patch test 1, 2 weeks after DPC sensitization. Treatment specified: therapeutic diphenylcyclopropenone sensitization with weekly scalp DPC. One entry per CDR3 protein, called by TCRdb with MiXCR from the RACE reads. The data contain about 380,000 distinct CDR3 sequences, roughly 4.8% of them singletons. At least ten counts were recorded for this clonotype. The CDR3 is 15 amino acids. Losses at the gene ends were 1 base for V and 5 bases for J; bases not matched to a gene: 4. CDR1 is MNHEY, CDR2 SVGAGI, per germline. The J gene is TRBJ2-5, the V gene TRBV6-5, with TRBD2 matching over 10 bases. Sequences were derived from whole blood, sampled in connection with sensitization to the hapten diphenylcyclopropenone (DPC). This TCR was sampled from a woman aged 50 to 65 with alopecia areata. Some clones in this sample may be carry-over from other donors' samples. DNA of the CDR3: TGTGCCAGCAGTTACTGGACTAGCGGCGGGGAGACCCAGTACTTC. This translates into CASSYWTSGGETQYF.